A single sample is the source of the 23 T cell receptor beta chains below, sequenced in a study of radiotherapy plus CTLA-4 blockade in lung cancer. TCRdb's table, derived via immunoSEQ multiplex PCR, lists solely in-frame clones and lacks some. This sample yields around 110,000 clones, of which around 85% are seen a single time; around 2% belongs to the top ten. The sample here was peripheral blood, taken from a patient treated with radiotherapy plus ipilimumab. Receptor source: a human donor with non-small cell lung cancer that progressed on radiotherapy plus ipilimumab. Some clones in this sample may be carry-over from other donors' samples.

This chain joins TRBV15 and TRBJ2-7; D may match TRBD1 or TRBD2 (5 bases each). CDR1 and CDR2 (germline): LNHNV, YYDKDF (reference sequence). The CDR3 is made up of 14 amino acids. V was cut by 0 bases and J by 6 bases, with 12 bases left in between. The CDR3 reads CATSRDRGLREQYF. CDR3 DNA: TGTGCCACCAGCAGAGATCGGGGCCTTCGCGAGCAGTACTTC. Full variable domain (missing parts from reference TRBV15 and TRBJ2-7): DAMVIQNPRYQVTQFGKPVTLSCSQTLNHNVMYWYQQKSSQAPKLLFHYYDKDFNNEADTPDNFQSRRPNTSFCFLDIRSPGLGDTAMYLCATSRDRGLREQYFGPGTRLTVT.

The rearrangement uses TRBV5-5 and TRBJ1-1, with D hard to call. The V gene lost 3 bases and the J gene lost 0 bases, with 9 bases spanning the gap. The germline gives CDR1 SGHKS, CDR2 YYEKEE (reference sequence). The CDR3 consists of 14 residues. The CDR3 sequence: CASSSLNMNTEAFF. The CDR3 DNA is TGTGCCAGCAGCTCACTAAACATGAACACTGAAGCTTTCTTT.

The CDR3 loop is CASSPVGETQYF. CDR3 bases: TGTGCCAGCAGTCCCGTCGGAGAGACCCAGTACTTC. This chain uses TRBV2 with TRBJ2-5; D is undetermined. This CDR3 contains 12 residues. The germline CDR1 and CDR2 sequences are SNHLY and FYNNEI. Trimming left V 5 bases short and J 4 bases short, with 8 bases between.

In its sample, this clone was seen once. The chain combines TRBV7-3 with TRBJ2-2; D ambiguous. The CDR3 spans 11 residues. The germline V gene encodes CDR1 SGHTA and CDR2 FQGTGA. The germline V and J ends were trimmed by 3 bases and 7 bases, with 3 bases remaining between them. CDR3 DNA: TGTGCCAGCAGCTTCGGCGGGGAGCTGTTTTTT. It codes for CASSFGGELFF.

The chain has TRBV29-1 and TRBJ1-5, with TRBD1 matching 7 bases. Germline V CDR1 and CDR2: SQVTM, ANQGSEA. Unmatched junction bases numbered 18, after V lost 7 bases and J lost 9 bases. This CDR3 is 15 amino acids long. CDR3 bases: TGCAGCGCTTCACAGGGGACGGACTTGGGATCGCCCCAGCATTTT. Amino acid sequence: CSASQGTDLGSPQHF. The full variable domain, completed using reference TRBV29-1 and TRBJ1-5, is SAVISQKPSRDICQRGTSLTIQCQVDSQVTMMFWYRQQPGQSLTLIATANQGSEATYESGFVIDKFPISRPNLTFSTLTVSNMSPEDSSIYLCSASQGTDLGSPQHFGDGTRLSIL.

J is TRBJ1-3 and V is TRBV9; no clear D. Per germline, CDR1 SGDLS and CDR2 YYNGEE. CDR3 length: 13 amino acids. V was trimmed by 0 bases and J by 4 bases, leaving 5 bases between them. The CDR3: CASSVGVGNTIYF. The CDR3 region has the DNA TGTGCCAGCAGCGTAGGGGTAGGAAACACCATATATTTT.

The chain links TRBV19 to TRBJ2-2, with D uncertain. Germline CDR1 is LNHDA and CDR2 is SQIVND (reference sequence). This CDR3 is 15 amino acids long. Trimming stripped 3 bases from V and 0 bases from J, with 8 bases between. The CDR3 is CASSIAYSNTGELFF. The CDR3 region has the DNA TGTGCCAGTAGTATTGCCTACTCGAACACCGGGGAGCTGTTTTTT.

The gene calls are TRBV6-5 and TRBJ2-1; D possibly corresponds to TRBD1 (5 bases). V was cut by 7 bases and J by 0 bases, with 13 bases left in between. The CDR3 has 15 residues. Looked up from germline, CDR1 is MNHEY and CDR2 is SVGAGI. CDR3 DNA sequence: TGTGCCAGCACCTTAACAGGCGGCTCCTACAATGAGCAGTTCTTC. This sequence encodes CASTLTGGSYNEQFF.

This sequence joins TRBV2 and TRBJ2-5; D possibly corresponds to TRBD2 (5 bases). The length of the CDR3 is 12 residues. Deletions cut 6 bases from V and 4 bases from J, with 9 bases between. Germline V gene lookup returns CDR1 SNHLY and CDR2 FYNNEI. The CDR3 reads CASSPGGETQYF. The CDR3 bases are TGTGCCAGCAGCCCTGGAGGAGAGACCCAGTACTTC.

The CDR3 loop reads CASSPGQGWTEAFF. CDR3 DNA: TGCGCCAGCAGCCCCGGACAGGGTTGGACTGAAGCTTTCTTT. The chain recombines TRBV5-1 with TRBJ1-1; 8 nucleotides agree with TRBD1. The CDR3 consists of 14 residues. The germline V gene has CDR1 SGHRS and CDR2 YFSETQ. After removal of 4 bases from V and 5 bases from J, the junction contained 7 bases not matched to a gene.

The V call is TRBV28, the J call TRBJ2-1; maybe TRBD2 (5 bases). This CDR3 is built from 12 residues. The germline gives CDR1 MDHEN, CDR2 SYDVKM. V gave up 5 bases and J gave up 12 bases, with 14 bases separating them. The CDR3 protein is CASSLGQGRQFF. Written as DNA, the CDR3 is TGTGCCAGCAGTCTGGGCCAAGGGAGGCAGTTCTTC.

The DNA of the CDR3 is TGTGCCAGCAGCCCGGAGTCGGTGGGGGGCTACACCTTC. Protein sequence: CASSPESVGGYTF. J is TRBJ1-2 and V is TRBV5-4; D remains unclear. V was cut by 4 bases and J by 8 bases, with 15 bases left in between. Germline loops: CDR1 SGHNT, CDR2 YYREEE (reference sequence). The CDR3 has 13 amino acids.

This chain joins TRBV4-3 and TRBJ1-2, with unresolved D. The germline V gene encodes CDR1 LGHNA and CDR2 YSLEER. V gave up 1 base and J gave up 6 bases, with 18 bases separating them. The CDR3 spans 16 residues. CDR3 sequence: CASSQGGKGWQHGYTF. The DNA for the CDR3 is TGCGCCAGCAGCCAAGGGGGAAAGGGTTGGCAGCATGGCTACACCTTC.

V gene TRBV5-4 combines with J gene TRBJ2-2, with D perhaps matching TRBD2 (5 bases). Germline CDR1 SGHNT, CDR2 YYREEE (reference sequence). The CDR3 runs to 14 residues. V lost 2 bases and J lost 7, with 12 bases in between. CDR3 DNA sequence: TGTGCCAGCAGCTTAAGGTTAAGCGGCGGGGAGCTGTTTTTT. Translation gives CASSLRLSGGELFF.

This chain joins TRBV5-1 and TRBJ2-7, with D perhaps TRBD1 or TRBD2 (5 bases each). CDR1 is SGHRS and CDR2 is YFSETQ in the germline V gene. V lost 7 bases and J lost 3, with 17 bases in between. The CDR3 runs 14 residues. For the CDR3, the DNA is TGCGCCAGCCGCCTGGGGGTCGGGGACTACGAGCAGTACTTC. It translates to CASRLGVGDYEQYF.

The chain couples TRBV7-3 to TRBJ2-1; the D gene could be TRBD1 or TRBD2 (5 bases each). V lost 0 bases, J lost 4 bases, and 10 bases lay in between. Germline V gene data show CDR1 as SGHTA and CDR2 as FQGTGA. The CDR3 extends over 15 amino acids. This CDR3 is CASSLTGDGYNEQFF. The CDR3 DNA sequence: TGTGCCAGCAGCTTAACGGGGGACGGTTACAATGAGCAGTTCTTC.

The chain combines TRBV9 with TRBJ2-7; 8 bases match TRBD2. Germline trimming cut 0 bases from V and 1 base from J; bases unmatched to any gene: 6. Germline V gene sequence: CDR1 SGDLS, CDR2 YYNGEE. There are 16 residues in the CDR3. CDR3: CASSVGPGLESYEQYF. CDR3 nucleotides: TGTGCCAGCAGCGTAGGGCCGGGACTAGAGTCCTACGAGCAGTACTTC.

The rearrangement joins TRBV27 to TRBJ2-1; TRBD2 matches at 7 bases. V shed 0 bases and J 8 bases; nucleotides not matched to a gene: 13. Looked up from germline, CDR1 is MNHEY and CDR2 is SMNVEV (reference sequence). This CDR3 is built from 17 residues. The CDR3 protein is CASSLSIAGVRNDEQFF. The CDR3 DNA reads as TGTGCCAGCAGTTTATCAATCGCGGGGGTCCGCAACGATGAGCAGTTCTTC.

CDR3 region: CASSLGRSTDTQYF. The CDR3 DNA reads as TGCGCCAGCAGCTTGGGACGGAGCACAGATACGCAGTATTTT. The rearrangement joins TRBV5-1 to TRBJ2-3; D unresolved. Germline V gene sequence: CDR1 SGHRS, CDR2 YFSETQ. This CDR3 comprises 14 residues. V dropped 0 bases and J dropped 0 bases, with 5 bases sitting between them.

This clone showed up just a few times. This chain uses TRBV25-1 with TRBJ1-2, with D unclear. The germline V and J ends were trimmed by 1 base and 3 bases, with 15 bases remaining between them. The CDR3 runs 16 residues. Germline lookup yields CDR1 MGHDK and CDR2 SYGVNS. The CDR3 DNA reads TGTGCCAGCAGTGAATGGGGAGACAAATATTACTATGGCTACACCTTC. Its translation is CASSEWGDKYYYGYTF.

Written as DNA, the CDR3 is TGTGCCAGCAGCCCCAGGACAGGGGCTGGCTACACCTTC. Encoded protein: CASSPRTGAGYTF. This chain joins TRBV7-2 and TRBJ1-2; 9 bases map to TRBD1. Germline assignment: CDR1 SGHTA and CDR2 FQGNSA. The CDR3 has 13 amino acids. V was clipped by 5 bases and J by 7 bases; unmatched bases: 5. The entire variable domain, with the rest obtained from reference TRBV7-2 and TRBJ1-2, is as follows: GAGVSQSPSNKVTEKGKDVELRCDPISGHTALYWYRQSLGQGLEFLIYFQGNSAPDKSGLPSDRFSAERTGGSVSTLTIQRTQQEDSAVYLCASSPRTGAGYTFGSGTRLTVV.

This clone has just one count. This sequence joins TRBV5-1 and TRBJ1-4; tentatively, D is TRBD1 (6 bases). V shed 1 base and J shed 6 bases, with 13 bases lying between them. CDR3 length: 15 amino acids. CDR1 and CDR2 (germline): SGHRS, YFSETQ. CDR3 DNA sequence: TGCGCCAGCAGCTTGATCGGGGGCGGATATGAAAAACTGTTTTTT. Residues: CASSLIGGGYEKLFF.

J is TRBJ2-2 and V is TRBV5-4; 8 nucleotides align to TRBD1. V lost 2 bases, J lost 9 bases, and 9 bases stayed unmatched. Germline values: CDR1 SGHNT, CDR2 YYREEE (reference sequence). The CDR3 has 15 amino acids. Written as DNA, the CDR3 is TGTGCCAGCAGCTTTATGGACAGGGAGGCCAGGGAGCTGTTTTTT. Translating it yields CASSFMDREARELFF. Based on the CDR3 plus reference TRBV5-4 and TRBJ2-2, the full variable domain is ETGVTQSPTHLIKTRGQQVTLRCSSQSGHNTVSWYQQALGQGPQFIFQYYREEENGRGNFPPRFSGLQFPNYSSELNVNALELDDSALYLCASSFMDREARELFFGEGSRLTVL.